This T cell receptor (beta chain) was recorded in a study of CD8 T cells in ankylosing spondylitis. TCRdb itself ran the 5' RACE reads through MiXCR, one entry per CDR3 protein. The sample records tens of thousands of distinct CDR3 sequences, under 30% being singletons. This CDR3 comprises 14 residues. V was shortened by 1 base and J by 0 bases, with 9 bases between the two germline ends. CDR1 is DFQATT, CDR2 SNEGSKA, per germline (reference sequence). The gene calls are TRBV20-1 and TRBJ1-1; no reliable D call. What was sequenced was blood, either unsorted or a sorted T cell fraction (not recorded which). The TCR sequence derives from a male donor with ankylosing spondylitis or in good health (not recorded which). The CDR3 loop is CSARATTLNTEAFF. In nucleotides, the CDR3 is TGCAGTGCTAGAGCAACGACATTGAACACTGAAGCTTTCTTT.